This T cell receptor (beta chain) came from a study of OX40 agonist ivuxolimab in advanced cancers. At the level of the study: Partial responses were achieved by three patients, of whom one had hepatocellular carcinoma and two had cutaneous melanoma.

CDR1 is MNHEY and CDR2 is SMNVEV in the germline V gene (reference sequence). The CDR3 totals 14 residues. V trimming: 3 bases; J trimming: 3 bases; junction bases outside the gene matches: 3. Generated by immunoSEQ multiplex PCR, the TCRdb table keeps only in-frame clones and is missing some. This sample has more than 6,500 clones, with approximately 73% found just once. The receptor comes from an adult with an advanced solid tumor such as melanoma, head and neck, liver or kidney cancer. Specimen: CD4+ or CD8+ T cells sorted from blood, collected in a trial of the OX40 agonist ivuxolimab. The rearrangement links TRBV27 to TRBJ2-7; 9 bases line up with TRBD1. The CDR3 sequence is CASSFAGQGYEQYF. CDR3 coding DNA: TGTGCCAGCAGTTTCGCGGGACAGGGCTACGAGCAGTACTTC.